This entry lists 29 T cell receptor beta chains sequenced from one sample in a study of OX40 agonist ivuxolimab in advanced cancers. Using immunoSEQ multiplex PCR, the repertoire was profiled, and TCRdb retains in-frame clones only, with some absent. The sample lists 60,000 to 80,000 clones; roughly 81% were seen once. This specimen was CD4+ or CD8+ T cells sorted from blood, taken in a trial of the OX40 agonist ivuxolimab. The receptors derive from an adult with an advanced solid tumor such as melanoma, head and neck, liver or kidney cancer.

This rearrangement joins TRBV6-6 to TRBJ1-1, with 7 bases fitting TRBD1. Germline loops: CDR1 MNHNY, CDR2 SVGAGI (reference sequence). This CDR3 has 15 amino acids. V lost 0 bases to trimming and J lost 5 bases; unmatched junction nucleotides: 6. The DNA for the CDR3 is TGTGCCAGCAGTTACTCCCGAGGGGGCAGGACTGAAGCTTTCTTT. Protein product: CASSYSRGGRTEAFF.

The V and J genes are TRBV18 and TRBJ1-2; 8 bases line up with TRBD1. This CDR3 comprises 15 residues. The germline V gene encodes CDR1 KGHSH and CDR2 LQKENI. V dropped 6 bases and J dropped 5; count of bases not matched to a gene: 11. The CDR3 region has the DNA TGTGCCAGCTCTCCGACTGGACAGGGATCTTATGGCTACACCTTC. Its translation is CASSPTGQGSYGYTF.

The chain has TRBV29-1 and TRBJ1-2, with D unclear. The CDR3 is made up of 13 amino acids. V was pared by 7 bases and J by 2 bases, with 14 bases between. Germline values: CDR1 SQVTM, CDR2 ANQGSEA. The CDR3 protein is CSALDGSNYGYTF. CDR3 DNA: TGCAGCGCCCTCGACGGGTCGAACTATGGCTACACCTTC.

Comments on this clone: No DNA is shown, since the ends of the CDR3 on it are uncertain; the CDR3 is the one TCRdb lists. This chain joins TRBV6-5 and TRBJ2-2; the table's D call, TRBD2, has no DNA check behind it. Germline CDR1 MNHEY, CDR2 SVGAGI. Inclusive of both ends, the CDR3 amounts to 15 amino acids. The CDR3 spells CASSILGTHTGELFF.

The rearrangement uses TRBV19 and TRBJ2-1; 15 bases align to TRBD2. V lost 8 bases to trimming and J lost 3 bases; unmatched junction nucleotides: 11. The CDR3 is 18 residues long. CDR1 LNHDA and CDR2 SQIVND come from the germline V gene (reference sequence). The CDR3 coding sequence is TGTGCCAGTCTAAGCAGGACTAGCGGGAGGGCTCGCTACAATGAGCAGTTCTTC. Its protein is CASLSRTSGRARYNEQFF.

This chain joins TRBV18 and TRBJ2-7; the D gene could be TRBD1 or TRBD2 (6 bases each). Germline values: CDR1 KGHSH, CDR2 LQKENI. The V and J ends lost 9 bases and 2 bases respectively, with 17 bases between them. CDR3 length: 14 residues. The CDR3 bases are TGTGCCAGTCAACAGGGCCCGGGAGCCTACGAGCAGTACTTC. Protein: CASQQGPGAYEQYF.

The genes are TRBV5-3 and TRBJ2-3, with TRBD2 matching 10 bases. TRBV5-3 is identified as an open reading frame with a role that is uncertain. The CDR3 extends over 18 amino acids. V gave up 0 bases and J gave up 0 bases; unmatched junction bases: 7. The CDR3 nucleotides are TGTGCCAGAAGCTTGGTAATCGGACTAGCGGATAGCACAGATACGCAGTATTTT. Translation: CARSLVIGLADSTDTQYF.

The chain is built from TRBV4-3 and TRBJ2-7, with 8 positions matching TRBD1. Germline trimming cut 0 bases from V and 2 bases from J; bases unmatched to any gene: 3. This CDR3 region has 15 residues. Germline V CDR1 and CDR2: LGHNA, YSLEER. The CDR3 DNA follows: TGCGCCAGCAGCCAAGAAAGGACAGGGCCCTACGAGCAGTACTTC. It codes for CASSQERTGPYEQYF.

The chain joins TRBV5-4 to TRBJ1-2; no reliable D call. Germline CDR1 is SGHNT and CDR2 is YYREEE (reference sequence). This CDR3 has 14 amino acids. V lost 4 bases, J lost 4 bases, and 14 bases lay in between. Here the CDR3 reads CASSLSSPTYGYTF. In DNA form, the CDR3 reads TGTGCCAGCAGCCTATCCTCACCCACCTATGGCTACACCTTC. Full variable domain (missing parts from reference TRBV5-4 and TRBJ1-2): ETGVTQSPTHLIKTRGQQVTLRCSSQSGHNTVSWYQQALGQGPQFIFQYYREEENGRGNFPPRFSGLQFPNYSSELNVNALELDDSALYLCASSLSSPTYGYTFGSGTRLTVV.

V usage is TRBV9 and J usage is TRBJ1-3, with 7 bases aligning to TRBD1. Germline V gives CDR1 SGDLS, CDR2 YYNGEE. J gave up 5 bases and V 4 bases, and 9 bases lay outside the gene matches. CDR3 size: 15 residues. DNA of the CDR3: TGTGCCAGCAGCACCAGGGGGGGAGGCCGAAACACCATATATTTT. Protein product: CASSTRGGGRNTIYF.

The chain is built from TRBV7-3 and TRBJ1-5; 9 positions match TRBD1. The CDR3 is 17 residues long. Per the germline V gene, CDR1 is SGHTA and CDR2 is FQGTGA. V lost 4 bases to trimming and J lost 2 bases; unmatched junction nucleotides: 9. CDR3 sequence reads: CASSSRDRALCNQPQHF. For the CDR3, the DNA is TGTGCCAGCAGCTCCCGGGACAGGGCCCTTTGCAATCAGCCCCAGCATTTT.

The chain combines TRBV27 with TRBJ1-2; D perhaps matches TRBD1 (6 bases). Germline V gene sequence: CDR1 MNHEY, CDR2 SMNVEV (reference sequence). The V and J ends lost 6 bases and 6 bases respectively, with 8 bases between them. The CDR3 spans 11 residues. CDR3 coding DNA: TGTGCCAGCAGGGAGGGGGATGGCTACACCTTC. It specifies CASREGDGYTF.

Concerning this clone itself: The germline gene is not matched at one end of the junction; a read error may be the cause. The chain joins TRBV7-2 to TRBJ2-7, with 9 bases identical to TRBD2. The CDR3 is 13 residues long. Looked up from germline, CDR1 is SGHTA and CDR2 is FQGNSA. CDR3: CASSIAGAMSRQF. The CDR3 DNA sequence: TGTGCCAGCAGTATAGCGGGAGCGATGAGCCGACAATTC.

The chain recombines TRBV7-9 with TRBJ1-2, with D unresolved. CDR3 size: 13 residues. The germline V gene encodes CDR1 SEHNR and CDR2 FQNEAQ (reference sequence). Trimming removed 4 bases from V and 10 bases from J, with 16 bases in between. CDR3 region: CASSWESRRPYTF. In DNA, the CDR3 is TGTGCCAGCAGCTGGGAATCAAGACGGCCCTACACCTTC.

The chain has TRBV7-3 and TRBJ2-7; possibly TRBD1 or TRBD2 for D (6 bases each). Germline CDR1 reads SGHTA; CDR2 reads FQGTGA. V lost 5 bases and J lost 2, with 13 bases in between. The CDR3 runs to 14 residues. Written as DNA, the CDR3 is TGTGCCAGCAGCCCGGGGGCACAAACCTACGAGCAGTACTTC. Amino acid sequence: CASSPGAQTYEQYF.

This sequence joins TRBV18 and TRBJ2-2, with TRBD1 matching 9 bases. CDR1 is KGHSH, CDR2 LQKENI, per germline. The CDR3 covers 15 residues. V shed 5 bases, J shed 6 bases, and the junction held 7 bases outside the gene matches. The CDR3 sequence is CASSSGQGVSGELFF. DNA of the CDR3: TGTGCCAGCTCATCGGGACAGGGAGTATCCGGGGAGCTGTTTTTT.

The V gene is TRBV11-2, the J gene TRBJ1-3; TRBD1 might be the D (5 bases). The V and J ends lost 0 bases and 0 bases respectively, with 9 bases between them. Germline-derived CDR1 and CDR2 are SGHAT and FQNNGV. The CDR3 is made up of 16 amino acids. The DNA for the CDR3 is TGTGCCAGCAGCTTAGAGGGACGGACCTCTGGAAACACCATATATTTT. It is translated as CASSLEGRTSGNTIYF.

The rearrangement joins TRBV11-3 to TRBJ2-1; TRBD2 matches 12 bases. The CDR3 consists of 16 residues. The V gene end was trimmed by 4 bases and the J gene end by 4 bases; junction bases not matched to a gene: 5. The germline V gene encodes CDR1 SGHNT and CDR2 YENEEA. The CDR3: CASSSGLAGPYNEQFF. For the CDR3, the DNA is TGTGCCAGCAGCTCGGGACTAGCGGGTCCTTACAATGAGCAGTTCTTC. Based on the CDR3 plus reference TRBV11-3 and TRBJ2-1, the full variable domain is EAGVVQSPRYKIIEKKQPVAFWCNPISGHNTLYWYLQNLGQGPELLIRYENEEAVDDSQLPKDRFSAERLKGVDSTLKIQPAELGDSAVYLCASSSGLAGPYNEQFFGPGTRLTVL.

In DNA, the CDR3 is TGTGCCAGCAGCTTCAGTACCTCTAACTATGGCTACACCTTC. Translation gives CASSFSTSNYGYTF. The chain uses TRBV5-4 and TRBJ1-2; D gene unclear. Trimming left V 2 bases short and J 0 bases short, with 8 bases between. CDR1 and CDR2 (germline): SGHNT, YYREEE (reference sequence). CDR3 length equals 14 residues.

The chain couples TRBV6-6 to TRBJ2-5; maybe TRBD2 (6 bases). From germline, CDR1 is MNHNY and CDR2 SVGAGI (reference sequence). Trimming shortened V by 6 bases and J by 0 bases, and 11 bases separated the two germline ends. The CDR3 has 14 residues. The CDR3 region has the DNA TGTGCCAGCAGGAACCGGGACTACCAAGAGACCCAGTACTTC. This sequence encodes CASRNRDYQETQYF.

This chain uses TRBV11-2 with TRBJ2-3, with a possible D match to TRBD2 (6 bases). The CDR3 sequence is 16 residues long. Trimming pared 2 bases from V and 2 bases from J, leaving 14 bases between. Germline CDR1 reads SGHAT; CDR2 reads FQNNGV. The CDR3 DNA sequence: TGTGCCAGCAGCTTATGGGTCGGGAGCCCCACAGATACGCAGTATTTT. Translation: CASSLWVGSPTDTQYF.

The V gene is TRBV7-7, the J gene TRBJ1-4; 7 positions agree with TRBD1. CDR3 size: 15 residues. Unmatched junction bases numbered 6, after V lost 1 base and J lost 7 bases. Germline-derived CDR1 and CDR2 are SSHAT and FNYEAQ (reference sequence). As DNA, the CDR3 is TGTGCCAGCAGCTTAGGACAGGGATCTGCTGAAAAACTGTTTTTT. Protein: CASSLGQGSAEKLFF.

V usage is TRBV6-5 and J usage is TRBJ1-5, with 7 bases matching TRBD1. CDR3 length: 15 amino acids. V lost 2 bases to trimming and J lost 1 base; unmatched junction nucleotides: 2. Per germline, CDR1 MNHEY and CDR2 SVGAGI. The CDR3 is CASSYQGGSNQPQHF. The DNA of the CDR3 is TGTGCCAGCAGTTACCAAGGGGGCAGCAATCAGCCCCAGCATTTT.

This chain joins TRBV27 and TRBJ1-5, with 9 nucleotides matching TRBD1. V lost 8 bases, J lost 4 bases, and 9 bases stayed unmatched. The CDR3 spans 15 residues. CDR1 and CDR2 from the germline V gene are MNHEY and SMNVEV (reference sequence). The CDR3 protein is CASGSAGTGNQPQHF. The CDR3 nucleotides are TGTGCCAGCGGAAGCGCCGGGACAGGGAATCAGCCCCAGCATTTT.

The CDR3 nucleotides are TGTGCCAGCAGCCCTATTGGACAGGGGGCAAGTGGCTACACCTTC. This gives the protein CASSPIGQGASGYTF. The rearrangement joins TRBV9 to TRBJ1-2; TRBD1 aligns across 11 bases. Losses at the gene ends were 4 bases for V and 7 bases for J; bases not matched to a gene: 9. The CDR3 length is 15 residues. CDR1 SGDLS and CDR2 YYNGEE come from the germline V gene.

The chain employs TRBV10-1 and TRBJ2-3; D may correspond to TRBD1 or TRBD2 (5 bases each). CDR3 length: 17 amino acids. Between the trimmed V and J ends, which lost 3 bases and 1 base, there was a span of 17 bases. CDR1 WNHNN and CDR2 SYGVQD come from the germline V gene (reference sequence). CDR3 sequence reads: CASSEGFVRGRTDTQYF. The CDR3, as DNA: TGCGCCAGCAGTGAAGGATTTGTCCGGGGACGCACAGATACGCAGTATTTT.

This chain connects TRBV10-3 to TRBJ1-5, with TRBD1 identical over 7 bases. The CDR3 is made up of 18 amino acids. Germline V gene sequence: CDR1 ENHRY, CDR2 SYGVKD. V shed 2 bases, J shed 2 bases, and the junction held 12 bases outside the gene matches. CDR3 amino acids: CAISEGHRGVGGNQPQHF. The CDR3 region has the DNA TGTGCCATCAGTGAGGGGCACAGGGGAGTCGGCGGCAATCAGCCCCAGCATTTT.

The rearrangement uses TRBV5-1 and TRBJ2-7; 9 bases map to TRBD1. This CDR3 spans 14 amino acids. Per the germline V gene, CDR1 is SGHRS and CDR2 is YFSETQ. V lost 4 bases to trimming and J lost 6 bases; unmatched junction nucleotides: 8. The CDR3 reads CASSDPGQGSEQYF. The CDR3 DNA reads TGCGCCAGCAGCGACCCGGGACAGGGATCCGAGCAGTACTTC. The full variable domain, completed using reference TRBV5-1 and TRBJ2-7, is KAGVTQTPRYLIKTRGQQVTLSCSPISGHRSVSWYQQTPGQGLQFLFEYFSETQRNKGNFPGRFSGRQFSNSRSEMNVSTLELGDSALYLCASSDPGQGSEQYFGPGTRLTVT.

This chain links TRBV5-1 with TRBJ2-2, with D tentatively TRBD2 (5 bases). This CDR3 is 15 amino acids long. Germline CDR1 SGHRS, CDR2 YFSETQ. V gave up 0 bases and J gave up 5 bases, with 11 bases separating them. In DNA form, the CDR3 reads TGCGCCAGCAGCTTGGCGCTGGGGAGAACCGGGGAGCTGTTTTTT. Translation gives CASSLALGRTGELFF.